Described below is a single T cell receptor (beta chain) sequence and its context. Its antigen is still unknown. V shed 4 bases and J shed 8 bases, with 17 bases lying between them. The CDR3 has 13 residues. CDR1 and CDR2 (germline): GTSNPN, SVGIG (reference sequence). The entry originates in a study of T cell responses to AZD1222 COVID-19 vaccine. Study-wide findings and caveats: Clonal diversity was possibly underestimated; the donors were predominantly white British and more often female. Scientists sampled the repertoires only once the peak T cell response had passed. Recipients of AZD1222 seropositive at baseline numbered only 6 or 7. CD4 TCRs linked to vaccination spanned spike, dominating at 160-218 and 743-854.

TCRdb's copy holds only in-frame clones and misses some; the assay was immunoSEQ multiplex PCR. The top ten hold about 1% of the sample, which has some 180,000 clones, 90% to 95% seen once. The origin of this receptor is an adult who received the MenACWY meningococcal vaccine as a control. Sequenced material: peripheral blood, taken 28 days after the second dose of the MenACWY control vaccine. J is TRBJ1-2 and V is TRBV30; no firm D call. The CDR3 DNA is TGTGCCTGGAAACAGACTTTCACGAGGGGCTACACCTTC. As protein: CAWKQTFTRGYTF.